One and the same sample provided the 25 T cell receptor beta chains below, sequenced in a study of cytomegalovirus exposure and HLA in healthy donors. PCR was performed using 60 Vbeta and 13 Jbeta primers. Measured with immunoSEQ multiplex PCR; TCRdb has only the in-frame clones, and not every one. This sample has more than 90,000 clones, with roughly 79% found just once. Sequencing input: PBMCs. These receptors were taken from a young man in good health and CMV-seronegative.

The rearrangement uses TRBV6-1 and TRBJ2-5; D uncertain. This CDR3 contains 13 residues. Trimming cost V 4 bases and J 5 bases, with 11 bases left between them. The germline V gene encodes CDR1 MNHNS and CDR2 SASEGT. The CDR3 DNA sequence: TGTGCCAGCAGTGGCCCCCTCGGGGAGACCCAGTACTTC. Translating gives CASSGPLGETQYF.

The chain has TRBV11-2 and TRBJ2-5; D call uncertain. V gave up 5 bases and J gave up 4 bases, with 14 bases separating them. From germline, CDR1 is SGHAT and CDR2 FQNNGV. The CDR3 is 14 residues long. The CDR3, as DNA: TGTGCCAGCAGCCCCCCAGAAAATCGAGAGACCCAGTACTTC. Translated: CASSPPENRETQYF.

The chain is built from TRBV7-3 and TRBJ2-5; 9 nucleotides match TRBD2. The CDR3 extends over 16 amino acids. Germline CDR1 is SGHTA and CDR2 is FQGTGA. V was clipped by 2 bases and J by 3 bases; unmatched bases: 7. CDR3 sequence reads: CASSLQAGGRKETQYF. The CDR3, as DNA: TGTGCCAGCAGCTTACAAGCGGGGGGCAGAAAAGAGACCCAGTACTTC.

The chain has TRBV6-5 and TRBJ1-2, with 7 bases identical to TRBD1. The CDR3 loop spans 15 amino acids. V shed 0 bases, J shed 8 bases, and the junction held 9 bases outside the gene matches. The germline gives CDR1 MNHEY, CDR2 SVGAGI. The CDR3 sequence: CASSYSTDRAGGYTF. The CDR3 DNA follows: TGTGCCAGCAGTTACTCAACCGACAGGGCAGGCGGCTACACCTTC.

CDR3 bases: TGTGCCAGCTCCCCCGGCGGGAGTAACTATGGCTACACCTTC. It codes for CASSPGGSNYGYTF. J is TRBJ1-2 and V is TRBV18; the D is unclear. V was cut by 6 bases and J by 1 base, with 12 bases left in between. Germline CDR1 KGHSH, CDR2 LQKENI. The CDR3 is 14 residues long.

The rearrangement uses TRBV5-1 and TRBJ1-1; TRBD1 aligns across 7 bases. Germline V lookup: CDR1 SGHRS, CDR2 YFSETQ. V was pared by 1 base and J by 5 bases, with 8 bases of the junction left unmatched. The CDR3 length is 15 residues. The CDR3 sequence is CASSLTTGKVTEAFF. In DNA form, the CDR3 reads TGCGCCAGCAGCTTGACGACAGGGAAAGTTACTGAAGCTTTCTTT.

This clone was found once. The chain is built from TRBV11-2 and TRBJ2-1; 11 bases agree with TRBD2. The CDR3 is 16 amino acids. Trimming cost V 2 bases and J 7 bases; bases outside gene matches: 7. Germline V lookup: CDR1 SGHAT, CDR2 FQNNGV. The CDR3 spells CASSLNRLAGGNEQFF. The CDR3 DNA reads TGTGCCAGCAGCTTAAATCGGCTAGCGGGGGGTAATGAGCAGTTCTTC.

The chain uses TRBV10-3 and TRBJ1-5; D is unclear. The V gene's germline CDR1 is ENHRY and CDR2 SYGVKD. V shed 8 bases and J shed 7 bases, with 18 bases lying between them. This CDR3 region has 14 residues. The CDR3 DNA sequence: TGTGCCATCCTCCCGTCGTCAGGCGTACAGCCCCAGCATTTT. Translation: CAILPSSGVQPQHF.

This chain joins TRBV27 and TRBJ1-2; 9 bases fit TRBD1. The CDR3 has 15 amino acids. Germline loops: CDR1 MNHEY, CDR2 SMNVEV (reference sequence). Unmatched junction bases numbered 7, after V lost 1 base and J lost 7 bases. CDR3 amino acids: CASSLYWGQGGGYTF. The DNA for the CDR3 is TGTGCCAGCAGTTTATATTGGGGACAGGGTGGTGGCTACACCTTC.

The chain recombines TRBV5-1 with TRBJ1-6, with TRBD1 matching 8 bases. Germline V gene sequence: CDR1 SGHRS, CDR2 YFSETQ. Trimming at V came to 2 bases and at J to 7 bases, leaving 17 bases not matched to a gene. The CDR3 runs 19 residues. CDR3 in amino acids: CASSLGTGPSPRKNSPLHF. In DNA form, the CDR3 reads TGCGCCAGCAGCTTAGGGACAGGCCCCAGTCCTAGAAAGAATTCACCCCTCCACTTT.

This clone appeared once. V gene TRBV28 combines with J gene TRBJ1-5; weak D call: TRBD1 (5 bases). In germline, CDR1 is MDHEN, CDR2 SYDVKM. Trimming left V 5 bases short and J 5 bases short, with 19 bases between. This CDR3 has 16 amino acids. The DNA for the CDR3 is TGTGCCAGCAGTGAATTTCAGGGCTTAAGGGATCAGCCCCAGCATTTT. This codes for CASSEFQGLRDQPQHF.

The chain couples TRBV5-4 to TRBJ1-1; D remains ambiguous. Looked up from germline, CDR1 is SGHNT and CDR2 is YYREEE (reference sequence). This CDR3 spans 14 amino acids. V was pared by 6 bases and J by 1 base, with 13 bases between. CDR3 region: CASIPAAGNTEAFF. The CDR3 DNA follows: TGTGCCAGCATACCCGCGGCCGGGAACACTGAAGCTTTCTTT.

The rearrangement uses TRBV10-2 and TRBJ2-1, with D perhaps matching TRBD2 (6 bases). Germline CDR1 WSHSY, CDR2 SAAADI. Trimming left V 7 bases short and J 6 bases short, with 25 bases between. The CDR3 spans 17 residues. CDR3 protein: CASMVRSGRPTGNEQFF. CDR3 sequence (DNA): TGCGCCAGCATGGTAAGAAGCGGGCGCCCTACGGGCAATGAGCAGTTCTTC.

The gene calls are TRBV23-1 and TRBJ1-2; D remains unclear. TRBV23-1 is marked as an open reading frame, function uncertain. V lost 1 base and J 6 bases, leaving 9 bases between the germline ends. The CDR3 is 13 residues long. This CDR3 reads CASSQYRRDGYTF. The CDR3 DNA reads as TGCGCCAGCAGTCAATATAGGAGGGATGGCTACACCTTC.

The gene calls are TRBV9 and TRBJ2-5; 9 bases map to TRBD1. The CDR3 has 15 amino acids. J was trimmed by 5 bases and V by 0 bases; bases with no gene match: 5. In germline, CDR1 is SGDLS, CDR2 YYNGEE. DNA of the CDR3: TGTGCCAGCAGCGTAGAGACAGGGGGGAGGGAGACCCAGTACTTC. Residues: CASSVETGGRETQYF.

The chain carries TRBV19 and TRBJ2-1; D call uncertain. The V end lost 3 bases, the J end lost 15 bases, and 12 bases lay between the germline ends. Germline CDR1 and CDR2: LNHDA and SQIVND (reference sequence). CDR3 length: 11 residues. CDR3 loop: CASSIESGRFF. CDR3 coding DNA: TGTGCCAGTAGTATTGAGTCCGGTCGGTTCTTC.

For this clone: The same CDR3 also results from other DNA sequences found in this sample. This rearrangement joins TRBV19 to TRBJ2-7; no definite D call. Trimming cost V 5 bases and J 3 bases, with 5 bases left between them. Germline assignment: CDR1 LNHDA and CDR2 SQIVND (reference sequence). The CDR3 contains 11 residues. As DNA, the CDR3 is TGTGCCAGTAGTTCCCACTACGAGCAGTACTTC. This codes for CASSSHYEQYF.

CDR3 in amino acids: CASSRTSGRRSYEQYV. The CDR3 DNA is TGTGCCAGCAGCCGGACTAGCGGGAGGAGGTCCTACGAGCAGTACGTC. The chain uses TRBV7-9 and TRBJ2-7; TRBD2 agrees at 14 bases. Losses at the gene ends were 5 bases for V and 1 base for J; bases not matched to a gene: 4. The CDR3 has 16 residues. CDR1 is SEHNR, CDR2 FQNEAQ, per germline (reference sequence).

The rearrangement links TRBV9 to TRBJ2-1; no clear D. Deletions cut 2 bases from V and 0 bases from J, with 12 bases between. The CDR3 sequence is 16 residues long. The germline V gene has CDR1 SGDLS and CDR2 YYNGEE. The chain's CDR3 is CASSVLPGSSYNEQFF. DNA for the CDR3: TGTGCCAGCAGCGTCCTCCCAGGAAGCTCCTACAATGAGCAGTTCTTC. Complete variable domain (other parts from reference TRBV9 and TRBJ2-1): DSGVTQTPKHLITATGQRVTLRCSPRSGDLSVYWYQQSLDQGLQFLIQYYNGEERAKGNILERFSAQQFPDLHSELNLSSLELGDSALYFCASSVLPGSSYNEQFFGPGTRLTVL.

This rearrangement joins TRBV7-2 to TRBJ1-1; 7 bases are shared with TRBD1. The length of the CDR3 is 18 residues. In germline, CDR1 is SGHTA, CDR2 FQGNSA. V trimming: 7 bases; J trimming: 0 bases; junction bases outside the gene matches: 17. This CDR3 reads CASTLLQRQGAMNTEAFF. CDR3 nucleotide sequence: TGTGCCAGCACCCTTCTCCAACGACAGGGAGCTATGAACACTGAAGCTTTCTTT.

The chain combines TRBV19 with TRBJ2-2, with TRBD1 matching over 7 bases. V lost 8 bases, J lost 6 bases, and 6 bases stayed unmatched. The CDR3 covers 13 residues. CDR1 LNHDA and CDR2 SQIVND come from the germline V gene (reference sequence). This CDR3 is CASGDRVAGELFF. CDR3 DNA: TGTGCCAGTGGAGACAGGGTGGCCGGGGAGCTGTTTTTT.

The chain joins TRBV5-1 to TRBJ2-1; the match to TRBD2 covers 11 bases. CDR3 size: 15 residues. Germline CDR1 reads SGHRS; CDR2 reads YFSETQ. The ends lost 7 bases at V and 3 bases at J; junction bases unmatched: 6. This chain's CDR3 is CASAPGTSGYNEQFF. DNA for the CDR3: TGCGCCAGCGCCCCCGGGACTAGCGGCTACAATGAGCAGTTCTTC.

The gene calls are TRBV2 and TRBJ2-5, with D maybe TRBD1 (5 bases). The CDR3 spans 15 residues. In germline, CDR1 is SNHLY, CDR2 FYNNEI. Trimming took off 3 bases at V and 0 bases at J, with 11 bases between the two ends. The CDR3 region is CASSERQGYQETQYF. The DNA for the CDR3 is TGTGCCAGCAGTGAGCGGCAGGGCTACCAAGAGACCCAGTACTTC.

This clone was seen just once. This sequence joins TRBV6-5 and TRBJ2-3; tentatively, D is TRBD2 (6 bases). This CDR3 is built from 13 residues. Germline V gene lookup returns CDR1 MNHEY and CDR2 SVGAGI. The ends were cut back, 6 bases at V and 9 bases at J, with 16 bases in the middle. CDR3 in DNA: TGTGCCAGCAGCTCGGGGGAACAGAAGACGCAGTATTTT. Amino acid sequence: CASSSGEQKTQYF.

The rearrangement links TRBV7-9 to TRBJ2-4; tentative D call: TRBD2 (6 bases). V lost 3 bases to trimming and J lost 5 bases, with 14 bases between them. In germline, CDR1 is SEHNR, CDR2 FQNEAQ (reference sequence). CDR3 length: 15 amino acids. The DNA for the CDR3 is TGTGCCAGCAGCTTCGGGGGATGGAGCGAAAACATTCAGTACTTC. Protein sequence: CASSFGGWSENIQYF.